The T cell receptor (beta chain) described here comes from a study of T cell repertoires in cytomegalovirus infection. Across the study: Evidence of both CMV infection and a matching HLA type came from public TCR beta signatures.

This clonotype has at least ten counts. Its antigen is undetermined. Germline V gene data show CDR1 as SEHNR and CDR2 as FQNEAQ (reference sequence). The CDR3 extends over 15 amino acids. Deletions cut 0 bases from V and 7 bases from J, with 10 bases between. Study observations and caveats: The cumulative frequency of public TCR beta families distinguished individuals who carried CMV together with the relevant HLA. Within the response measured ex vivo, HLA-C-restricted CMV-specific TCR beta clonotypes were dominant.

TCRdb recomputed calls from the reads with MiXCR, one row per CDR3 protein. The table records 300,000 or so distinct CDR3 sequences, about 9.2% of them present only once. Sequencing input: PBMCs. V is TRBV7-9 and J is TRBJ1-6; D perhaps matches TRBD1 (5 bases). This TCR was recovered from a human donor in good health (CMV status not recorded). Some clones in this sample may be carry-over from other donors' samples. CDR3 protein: CASSLAGPGNSPLHF. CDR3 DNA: TGTGCCAGCAGCTTAGCGGGACCGGGGAATTCACCCCTCCACTTT. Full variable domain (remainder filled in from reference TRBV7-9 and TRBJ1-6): DTGVSQNPRHKITKRGQNVTFRCDPISEHNRLYWYRQTLGQGPEFLTYFQNEAQLEKSRLLSDRFSAERPKGSFSTLEIQRTEQGDSAMYLCASSLAGPGNSPLHFGNGTRLTVT.